This T cell receptor (beta chain) was observed in a study of identical twins (dated by TCRdb to the mid-2010s). Study-level background: TCR alpha and beta repertoires from monozygotic twins, unrelated adults of various ages and cord blood were deep-sequenced to test whether fetal clonotypes persist. To rule out contamination, the twin experiments were replicated at different times with different library preparation protocols.

Only healthy Caucasian donors were included. Three pairs of female monozygotic twins, all aged roughly 18 to 29 years, made up the twin cohort. Peripheral blood mononuclear cells were the source from which RNA for the TCR libraries was isolated. Results and caveats for the whole study, not just this receptor: Invariant T cells such as MAIT and iNKT could partly confound zero-insertion analyses, though diverse VJ usage argued against this for most clonotypes. Abundant cord blood beta clonotypes had fewer insertions, young adult naive repertoires showed a similar but weaker trend, and memory repertoires showed no such trend. Compared with coincidental sharing between unrelated individuals, out-of-frame TCR alpha sequences shared between twins had an excess of sequences with low generation probability. Because the same donors could not be followed over many years, the conclusions relied on cross-sectional statistical analysis. Out-of-frame TCR alpha sharing in monozygotic twins was systematically underestimated by recombination models, whereas sharing between unrelated individuals was in agreement with the recombination models. A weaker excess of twin sharing was found in beta out-of-frame sequences because the signal-to-noise ratio was lowered by fewer shared sequences.

The library was made by 5' RACE. TCRdb shows the sequencer as Illumina HiSeq 2000. A universal primer binding site was introduced by template switching, and a unique molecular identifier was present in the final cDNA, enabling accurate counting of TCR cDNA molecules. Specific primers in the conserved constant-segment region were used to synthesize first-strand cDNA for the TCR alpha and beta chains. To control for contamination, each cDNA library was double barcoded with a SMART-Mk sample barcode plus Illumina barcodes. TruSeq adapter sequences along with Illumina sample barcodes were introduced in two successive PCR steps. TCR alpha and beta cDNA libraries were sequenced on the Illumina HiSeq platform with custom primers. Turning to the authors' computational methods: Raw reads were processed with MiGEC to extract unique molecular identifiers, and MiXCR was used to determine CDR3 positions. For each individual, recombination models were inferred using an EM algorithm with the repgenHMM and IGoR tools. The analysis of shared clonotypes was done with the tcR package in R, with sharing normalized by the product of cloneset sizes. To study raw recombination free of thymic and clonal selection effects, out-of-frame nonproductive sequences were analyzed. TCRdb cleaned the public reads at Q25 with fastp, built clones with MiXCR and kept in-frame beta chains. Each CDR3 protein appears once, grouped with its most common genes and DNA. For this entry, the V and J calls and clone size follow TCRdb and not the study's own pipeline. The sample table lists over 600,000 distinct CDR3 sequences, about 20% of them with a count of one. About 4.3% of the sample rests with the top ten.

The CDR3, from cysteine to phenylalanine, totals 14 residues. Only CDR3 DNA remains: 42 bases, in frame from the first base. CDR1 and CDR2 are read off the germline V gene (reference sequence) as LNHDA and SQIVND. Trimming removed 2 bases from V and 4 bases from J, leaving 11 bases between the germline ends. Remarks on this clonotype: Its antigen has not been determined. No clone much larger than this one lies a single base away; base qualities are absent.

The same data also contributed to another study, on T cells expressing NK-cell markers. The second source states: In sorted CD3+CD56+NKG2C+, CD3+CD56+NKG2C- and CD3+CD56-NKG2C+ T-cell subsets from eight donors, TCR beta-chain repertoires were profiled. Among the eight sequenced donors, seven were HCMV-seropositive and one was HCMV-seronegative. To restrict sorting to alphabetaTCR-expressing T cells, an anti-gammadeltaTCR antibody was added in several experiments. In over five donors, the dominant CD3+CD56+NKG2C+ clonotypes were found to rank among the top 10 CD8+ clonotypes and to make up about 1.0-7.5% of CD8+ T cells. Those dominant clonotypes were again the most abundant among CD3+CD56-NKG2C+ cells in a few donors, at about 28.3-60.1%. Whether the expanded NKG2C-expressing T cell clones were specific for HCMV antigens remained unclear. All eight donors whose samples were sequenced were randomly selected healthy volunteers, three of them men and five women. To determine HCMV serostatus, a commercial ELISA kit was used to detect HCMV-specific IgG in serum. For about six donors, bulk peripheral blood T-cell repertoires were additionally sequenced from unsorted PBMC. MIGEC was used to demultiplex reads and group the reads by UMI, and MiTCR was used to assemble and quantify clonotypes. Only TCR cDNA sequences supported by at least two reads were kept to exclude erroneous sequences. The tcR package was used for downstream repertoire analysis, with clonotypes matched between fractions based on CDR3 nucleotide sequence plus V segment. VDJmatch was used to annotate antigen specificity against VDJdb, with one amino acid substitution in CDR3 permitted.

What was sequenced was PBMCs. The V and J genes are TRBV19 and TRBJ1-2; the D gene identity is not certain. This TCR derives from a woman aged 18-30 years in good health. The nucleotide sequence reads as follows: TGTGCCAGTAGTATACCACAAGGGATCTATGGCTACACCTTC. Translation gives CASSIPQGIYGYTF. Full variable domain (CDR3 extended with the reference TRBV19 and TRBJ1-2 proteins): DGGITQSPKYLFRKEGQNVTLSCEQNLNHDAMYWYRQDPGQGLRLIYYSQIVNDFQKGDIAEGYSVSREKKESFPLTVTSAQKNPTAFYLCASSIPQGIYGYTFGSGTRLTVV.